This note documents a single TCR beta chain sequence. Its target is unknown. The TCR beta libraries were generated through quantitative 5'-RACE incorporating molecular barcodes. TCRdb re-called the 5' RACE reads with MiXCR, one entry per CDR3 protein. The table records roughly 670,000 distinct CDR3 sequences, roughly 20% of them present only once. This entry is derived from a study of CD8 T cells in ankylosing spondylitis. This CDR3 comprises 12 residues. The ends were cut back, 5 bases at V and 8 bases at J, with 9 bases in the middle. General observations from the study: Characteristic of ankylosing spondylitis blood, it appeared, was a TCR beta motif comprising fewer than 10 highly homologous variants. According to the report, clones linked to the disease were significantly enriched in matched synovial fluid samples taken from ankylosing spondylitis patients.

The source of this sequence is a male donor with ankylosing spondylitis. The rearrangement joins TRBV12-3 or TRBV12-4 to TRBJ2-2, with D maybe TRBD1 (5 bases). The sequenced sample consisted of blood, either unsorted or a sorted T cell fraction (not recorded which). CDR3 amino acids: CASSIRVGELFF. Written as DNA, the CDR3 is TGTGCCAGCAGTATCAGGGTAGGGGAGCTGTTTTTT.